The clone carrying this TCR beta chain has a handful of counts. The target antigen is unknown. This sample stems from a study of T cells after yellow fever vaccination. Overall study: Each low-cell-number fraction was prepared by means of SMART-Seq v4 Ultra Low Input. General study results and limits: FACS-sorted repertoires could contain abundant clonotypes contaminating from the bulk population.

There are 16 residues in the CDR3. Looked up from germline, CDR1 is SEHNR and CDR2 is FQNEAQ (reference sequence). The V gene end was trimmed by 5 bases and the J gene end by 5 bases; junction bases not matched to a gene: 12. TCRdb re-called the 5' RACE reads through MiXCR, storing one row per CDR3 protein. The table lists 500,000 to 650,000 distinct CDR3 sequences, around an eighth of them singletons. The source of this sequence is a man aged 25 to 45 who received the YFV17D yellow fever vaccine. The genes are TRBV7-9 and TRBJ2-3; 8 nucleotides line up with TRBD2. The sample consisted of PBMCs, taken on the day of the yellow fever booster vaccination. The CDR3 DNA sequence: TGTGCCAGCAGCCCCCCCTGGGCTAGCGGGCTAGATACGCAGTATTTT. Protein: CASSPPWASGLDTQYF. Supplemented by reference TRBV7-9 and TRBJ2-3, the full variable domain reads DTGVSQNPRHKITKRGQNVTFRCDPISEHNRLYWYRQTLGQGPEFLTYFQNEAQLEKSRLLSDRFSAERPKGSFSTLEIQRTEQGDSAMYLCASSPPWASGLDTQYFGPGTRLTVL.